The entry below describes one T cell receptor (beta chain). This clonotype was observed a few times. Its antigen has not been determined. The record has no base qualities; no much larger clone is one base away. A patient counted as having stable Graves' hyperthyroidism if no progression to ophthalmopathy occurred over 18 months of follow-up. Hyperthyroidism patients were newly diagnosed, had a disease duration of under 2 months, and were aged 18 to 65 years. Any patient with an uncontrolled infection, another autoimmune disease, pregnancy or lactation was excluded. Diagnoses relied on clinical symptoms, serum thyroxine and TRAb, thyroid ultrasound and orbital computed tomography. PBMCs were isolated from 8 to 10 ml of fresh peripheral blood by Ficoll-Paque density gradient centrifugation. Trizol reagent was used to extract total RNA, and RNA quality was then checked on an Agilent 2100 Bioanalyzer.

The record originates from a study of T cells in Graves' hyperthyroidism and ophthalmopathy (dated by TCRdb to between 2018 and 2020). For the study in its entirety: Peripheral blood was collected at initial diagnosis, before any treatment. TCR V-J signatures able to tell the groups apart were searched for in a discovery cohort of approximately 95 patients, of whom roughly 42 had Graves' ophthalmopathy and roughly 58 had stable Graves' hyperthyroidism. Whether ophthalmopathy could be predicted prospectively was tested in an independent validation cohort made up of roughly 19 hyperthyroidism patients plus 17 patients who later progressed to ophthalmopathy. The 95 to 100 discovery patients were randomly divided into training and test sets at a 7:3 ratio. The study also compared thyroid tissue and blood T-cell repertoires from a handful of Graves' hyperthyroidism patients. After blood sampling, hyperthyroidism patients were treated with methimazole at a starting dose of 30 mg daily, and ophthalmopathy patients were treated with high-dose intravenous methylprednisolone. The paper reports TCR Vbeta CDR3 sequencing of approximately 140 peripheral blood samples: some 41 ophthalmopathy, 75 to 80 hyperthyroidism and around 17 progressor patients. General findings and caveats noted by the study authors: During validation, the model predicted progression to ophthalmopathy a median of approximately six months ahead of onset, with roughly 65% sensitivity and more than 72% specificity. Sample size was not statistically predetermined, and investigators were not blinded to group allocation. Ophthalmopathy was separated from stable hyperthyroidism by a 13 V-J signature model, with around 90% sensitivity and roughly 81% specificity obtained in cross-validation and 80%/75% obtained in testing. Most expanded thyroid clonotypes (frequency above 0.001) were also detected in blood, suggesting blood repertoires may reflect thyroid immune responses.

CDR1 and CDR2 are drawn from the germline V gene: SGHRS, YFSETQ. The CDR3 has 15 amino acids, counting the end cysteine and phenylalanine. Just CDR3 DNA is preserved here, 45 bases in frame from base 1. For this chain, trimming is 4 bases at the V end and 1 base at the J end, and the number of junction bases without a gene match is 5. The TCR beta CDR3 regions were amplified from RNA transcripts. The first round of RT-PCR for the TCR CDR3 was performed with the HTBI primer set and the Qiagen OneStep RT-PCR kit. A second multiplex PCR round built the libraries, followed by size selection and purification. The libraries were sequenced on an Illumina HiSeq2000 using paired-end 100 bp reads. Under the source paper's analysis protocol: SOAPnuke was used to process the raw data, with reads discarded if the reads contained adapters or uncalled bases, had a mean Phred below 15, or lacked an exact constant-primer or identifier match. High-quality paired reads were merged with COPE v1.2.5, and unique nucleotide sequences were defined as clonotypes. Clonotypes were aligned to IMGT TRBV, TRBD and TRBJ reference segments using MiTCR v1.1. Analysis was restricted to V-J combinations with a frequency above 0.0001, which covered roughly 99% of repertoires. The TCS score was defined as the ratio of F50 (clonal expansion) to E x V (chaos), calculated using BLOSUM62-based TCRdist between CDR3 peptides within each V-J. Welch's t-statistics and random forest reduced approximately 520 V-J features to around 14, which were used in a naive Bayes classifier (R e1071). TCRdb itself trimmed the public reads at Q25 with fastp, ran MiXCR and retained productive beta chains. A single entry per CDR3 protein holds the most common genes and DNA from its merged rows. TCRdb's processing, not the study's, gives the V and J calls here. This sample comprises around 350,000 distinct CDR3 sequences, about 12% of them detected only once. Over 8.5% of the sample goes to the ten largest clones.

The chain is made from TRBV5-1 and TRBJ1-5; the central 7 bases match TRBD1. The source of this sequence is a woman aged 18-29 years with Graves' hyperthyroidism. The sequenced material came from blood. The sequenced DNA is TGCGCCAGCAGCGAAGGGACAGCGAGCAATCAGCCCCAGCATTTT. It specifies CASSEGTASNQPQHF.